This T cell receptor (beta chain) was sequenced in a study of blood T cell repertoires in COVID-19. Study summary: Spain, Italy and the United States supplied samples that represented acute and convalescent COVID-19. In each case, the material was cDNA or gDNA derived from T cells, B-cell-depleted T cells, or PBMCs.

Authors' processing steps: Amplification of reference gene primers provided the estimated nucleated cell counts. Clones were sequenced by immunoSEQ multiplex PCR, and TCRdb holds only the in-frame ones, with some missing. The V and J calls and clone size are taken from that table; D and trimming were inferred from the DNA. The table records about 83,000 clones, around 90% of them present only once. The CDR3 is 13 amino acids. V gave up 4 bases and J gave up 1 base, with 8 bases separating them. Germline V gives CDR1 LGHNA, CDR2 YSLEER. The TCR sequence derives from a woman in her fifties or sixties with active or convalescent COVID-19. The sequencing input was peripheral blood. V and J are TRBV4-3 and TRBJ2-7, with D possibly TRBD1 on 5 matching bases. CDR3 in amino acids: CASSPTVSYEQYF. The CDR3 nucleotides are TGCGCCAGCAGCCCGACAGTGTCCTACGAGCAGTACTTC.